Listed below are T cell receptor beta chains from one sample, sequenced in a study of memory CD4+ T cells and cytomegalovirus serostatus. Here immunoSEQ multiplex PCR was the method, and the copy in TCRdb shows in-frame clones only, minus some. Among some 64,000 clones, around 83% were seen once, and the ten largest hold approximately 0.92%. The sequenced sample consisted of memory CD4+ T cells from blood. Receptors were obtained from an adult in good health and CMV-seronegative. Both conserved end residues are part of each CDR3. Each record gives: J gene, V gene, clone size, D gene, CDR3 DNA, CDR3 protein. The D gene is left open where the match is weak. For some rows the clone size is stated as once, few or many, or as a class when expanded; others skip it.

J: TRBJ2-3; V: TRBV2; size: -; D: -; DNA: TGTGCCAGCAGTGCACAGGGCGCCTATAGCACAGATACGCAGTATTTT; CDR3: CASSAQGAYSTDTQYF
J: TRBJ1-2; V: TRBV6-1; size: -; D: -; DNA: TGTGCCAGCAAGATATCAGGGCCTGGGAGCTATGGCTACACCTTC; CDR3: CASKISGPGSYGYTF
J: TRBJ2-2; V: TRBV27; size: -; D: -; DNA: TGTGCCAGCAGTACCCCCCCCCGGGAGCTGTTTTTT; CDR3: CASSTPPRELFF
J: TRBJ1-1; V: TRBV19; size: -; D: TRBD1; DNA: TGTGCCAGTAGTCCAGGACAGGGGATCACTGAAGCTTTCTTT; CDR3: CASSPGQGITEAFF
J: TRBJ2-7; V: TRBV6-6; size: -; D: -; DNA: TGTGCCAGCAGTCACGGGACAATGAAGTCGAATGAGCAGTACTTC; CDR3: CASSHGTMKSNEQYF
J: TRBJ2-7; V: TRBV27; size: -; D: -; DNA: TGTGCCAGCAGGAGGGGCGGTGGGTTCTACGAGCAGTACTTC; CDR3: CASRRGGGFYEQYF
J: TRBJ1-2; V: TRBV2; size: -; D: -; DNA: TGTGCCAGCAGCCGGGACGCCGGAGCTAACTATGGCTACACCTTC; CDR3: CASSRDAGANYGYTF
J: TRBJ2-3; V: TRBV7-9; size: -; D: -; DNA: TGTGCCAGCAGCTTAGGGTCCACAGATACGCAGTATTTT; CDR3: CASSLGSTDTQYF
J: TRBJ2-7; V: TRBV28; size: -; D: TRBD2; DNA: TGTGCCAGCAGTCCCAGCGGGGAGCGGGGGAGGTTCGAGCAGTACTTC; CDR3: CASSPSGERGRFEQYF
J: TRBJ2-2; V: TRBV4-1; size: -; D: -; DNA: TGCGCCAGCAGCCAAGGACGGGCCGTAGACACCGGGGAGCTGTTTTTT; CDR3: CASSQGRAVDTGELFF
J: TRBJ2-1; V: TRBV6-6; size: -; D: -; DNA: TGTGCCAGCAGTTACACGACTAGTAGTGGTGAGCAGTTCTTC; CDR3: CASSYTTSSGEQFF
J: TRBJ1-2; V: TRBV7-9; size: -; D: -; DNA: TGTGCCAGCAGCTCTACCAGGGGTTTTAACTATGGCTACACCTTC; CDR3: CASSSTRGFNYGYTF
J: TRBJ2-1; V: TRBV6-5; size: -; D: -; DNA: TGTGCCAGCAGACAACTAGGGAGCTCCTACAATGAGCAGTTCTTC; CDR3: CASRQLGSSYNEQFF
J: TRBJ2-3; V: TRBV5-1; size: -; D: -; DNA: TGCGCCAGCAGCTTGGCCATCCCGGGATCTTTTTGGGGTGGCACAGATACGCAGTATTTT; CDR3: CASSLAIPGSFWGGTDTQYF
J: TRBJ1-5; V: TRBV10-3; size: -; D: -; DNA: TGTGCCATCAGTGACTCATCTGGGGTGGGAGCACTTCGGCCCCAGCATTTT; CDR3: CAISDSSGVGALRPQHF
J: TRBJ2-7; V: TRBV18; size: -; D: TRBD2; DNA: TGTGCCAGCTCACTATGGACTAGCGGGAGGGCCGGCGAGCAGTACTTC; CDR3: CASSLWTSGRAGEQYF
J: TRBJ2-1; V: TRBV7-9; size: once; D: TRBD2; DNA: TGTGCCAGCAGCCCGAAGGGCGCTAGCGGGTCCAATGAGCAGTTCTTC; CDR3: CASSPKGASGSNEQFF
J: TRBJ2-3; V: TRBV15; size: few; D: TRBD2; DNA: TGTGCCACCAGCAGAGATTATCCGGGAGGAGGCACAGATACGCAGTATTTT; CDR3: CATSRDYPGGGTDTQYF
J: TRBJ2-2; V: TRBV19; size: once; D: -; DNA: TGTGCCAGTAGTATCAGTATATCTACCGGGGAGCTGTTTTTT; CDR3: CASSISISTGELFF
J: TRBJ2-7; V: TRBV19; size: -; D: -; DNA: TGTGCCAGTAGATACAGGGAAGGGGTATCCTACGAGCAGTACTTC; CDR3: CASRYREGVSYEQYF
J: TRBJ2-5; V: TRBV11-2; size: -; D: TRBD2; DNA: TGTGCCAGCAGCTTAGGGGCCAGCGGGGGCCGGGGAGAGACCCAGTACTTC; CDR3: CASSLGASGGRGETQYF
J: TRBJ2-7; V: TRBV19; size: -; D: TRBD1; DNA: TGTGCCAGTAGCCGGACAGGGGGCCCCTACGAGCAGTACTTC; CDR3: CASSRTGGPYEQYF
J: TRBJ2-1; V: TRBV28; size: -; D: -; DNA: TGTGCCACCCGAGAGAGGTACAATGAGCAGTTCTTC; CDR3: CATRERYNEQFF
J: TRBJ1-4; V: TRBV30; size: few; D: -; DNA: TGTGCCTGGAGCACCGGGACGGTCGGTGAAAAACTGTTTTTT; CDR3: CAWSTGTVGEKLFF
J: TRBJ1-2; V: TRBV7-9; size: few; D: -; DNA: TGTGCCAGCAGCCCGACCAAAGACCGTCTCTATGGCTACACCTTC; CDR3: CASSPTKDRLYGYTF
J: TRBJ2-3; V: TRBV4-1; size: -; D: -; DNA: TGCGCCAGCAGCCCCTATTTGAGACCCTATGGCACAGATACGCAGTATTTT; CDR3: CASSPYLRPYGTDTQYF
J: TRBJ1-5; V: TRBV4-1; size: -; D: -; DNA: TGCGCCAGCAGCCAAAGACAGGATCAGCCCCAGCATTTT; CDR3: CASSQRQDQPQHF
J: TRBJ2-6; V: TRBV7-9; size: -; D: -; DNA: TGTGCCAGCAGCCCCATCTGGGCCAACGTCCTGACTTTC; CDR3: CASSPIWANVLTF
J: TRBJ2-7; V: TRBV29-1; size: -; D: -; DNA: TGCAGCGCCCTGGGGGACATTATCGACGAGCAGTACTTC; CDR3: CSALGDIIDEQYF
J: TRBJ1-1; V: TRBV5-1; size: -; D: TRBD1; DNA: TGCGCCAGCAGCTTGAATACAGGGGCGGTGGCTGAAGCTTTCTTT; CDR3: CASSLNTGAVAEAFF
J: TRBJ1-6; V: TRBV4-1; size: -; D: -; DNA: TGCGCCAGCAGCGGGGGTCCCTATAATTCACCCCTCCACTTT; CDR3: CASSGGPYNSPLHF
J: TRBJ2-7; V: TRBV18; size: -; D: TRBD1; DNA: TGTGCCAGCTCACGGACAGGGGACTACGAGCAGTACTTC; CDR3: CASSRTGDYEQYF
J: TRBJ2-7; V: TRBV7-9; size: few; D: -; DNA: TGTGCCAGTCAGGACAGTAAGACCTACGAGCAGTACTTC; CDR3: CASQDSKTYEQYF
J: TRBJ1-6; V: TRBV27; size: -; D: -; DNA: TGTGCCAGCAGCCCCAGGGCCCCGACGCTCTACTATAATTCACCCCTCCACTTT; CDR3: CASSPRAPTLYYNSPLHF
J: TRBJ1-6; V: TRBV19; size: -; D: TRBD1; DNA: TGTGCCAGTAGTATGGAGGGGGCGCGTAGTAATAATTCACCCCTCCACTTT; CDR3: CASSMEGARSNNSPLHF
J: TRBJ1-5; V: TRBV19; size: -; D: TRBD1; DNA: TGTGCCAGTTGGACAGGTTCCTTCAATCAGCCCCAGCATTTT; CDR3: CASWTGSFNQPQHF
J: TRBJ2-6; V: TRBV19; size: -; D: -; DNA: TGTGCCAGTAGTATTACCGGCAGGCCCACTGGGGCCAACGTCCTGACTTTC; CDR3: CASSITGRPTGANVLTF